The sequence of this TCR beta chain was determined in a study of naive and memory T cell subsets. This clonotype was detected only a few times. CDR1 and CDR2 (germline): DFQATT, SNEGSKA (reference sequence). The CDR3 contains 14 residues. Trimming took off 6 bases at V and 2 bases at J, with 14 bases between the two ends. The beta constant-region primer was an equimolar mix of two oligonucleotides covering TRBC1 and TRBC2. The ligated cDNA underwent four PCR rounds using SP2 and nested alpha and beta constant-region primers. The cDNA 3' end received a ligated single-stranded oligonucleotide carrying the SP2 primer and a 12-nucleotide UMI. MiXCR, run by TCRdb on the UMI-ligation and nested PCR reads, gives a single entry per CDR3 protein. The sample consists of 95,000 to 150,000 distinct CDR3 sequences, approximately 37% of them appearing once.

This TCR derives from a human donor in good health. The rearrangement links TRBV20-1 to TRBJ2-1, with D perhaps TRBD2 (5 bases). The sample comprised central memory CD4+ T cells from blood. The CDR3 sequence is CSAPLGRTYNEQFF. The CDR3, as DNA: TGCAGTGCCCCTCTTGGGAGAACCTACAATGAGCAGTTCTTC.